This record concerns one T cell receptor (beta chain) sequence. The data were taken from a study of T cell changes during pregnancy in multiple sclerosis. The data were produced by immunoSEQ multiplex PCR, yet TCRdb's version contains in-frame clones alone and is incomplete. The sample yields more than 65,000 clones, approximately 95% seen once. V was cut by 4 bases and J by 7 bases, with 26 bases left in between. CDR3 length: 17 amino acids. This material consisted of peripheral blood, taken in the first trimester of pregnancy. The receptor was derived from a female donor with multiple sclerosis, enrolled in a pregnancy study. The chain combines TRBV5-7 with TRBJ1-2; D gene unclear. TRBV5-7 is marked as an open reading frame, function uncertain. CDR3 sequence reads: CASSAAYLIKNRTGYTF. The CDR3 bases are TGTGCCAGCAGCGCCGCCTACCTAATAAAAAACAGAACTGGCTACACCTTC.